This TCR beta chain was found in a study of spatial heterogeneity in lung cancer. Study observations and caveats: Ubiquitous expanded tumor TCRs were seen in blood more at resection than at follow-up.

This clonotype was seen many times. The antigen is unknown. CDR1 and CDR2 (germline): SGHRS, YFSETQ. The CDR3 is made up of 15 amino acids. Trimming left V 0 bases short and J 0 bases short, with 4 bases between. Stated time point: sample taken at primary tumor resection. Without sorting, whole RNA was sequenced from tumor, nontumor lung or frozen PBMC. The donor population consisted of just over 70 patients with untreated, early-stage non-small cell lung cancer. TCR cDNA molecules each had a unique molecular identifier. Using its own MiXCR run on the 5' RACE reads, TCRdb lists one record per CDR3 protein. This table has approximately 90,000 distinct CDR3 sequences, 7% to 9% appearing once.

This TCR was recovered from a male donor with early-stage non-small cell lung cancer. The specimen comprised PBMCs, sampled at surgery. The rearrangement links TRBV5-1 to TRBJ1-6; D gene uncertain. DNA for the CDR3: TGCGCCAGCAGCTTGGAGGGCTCCTATAATTCACCCCTCCACTTT. Translation: CASSLEGSYNSPLHF. Drawing the rest from reference TRBV5-1 and TRBJ1-6, the complete variable domain is KAGVTQTPRYLIKTRGQQVTLSCSPISGHRSVSWYQQTPGQGLQFLFEYFSETQRNKGNFPGRFSGRQFSNSRSEMNVSTLELGDSALYLCASSLEGSYNSPLHFGNGTRLTVT.